The sequence of this TCR beta chain was determined in a study of T cell changes during pregnancy in multiple sclerosis. This clone appeared once. Using immunoSEQ multiplex PCR, the repertoire was profiled, and TCRdb retains in-frame clones only, with some absent. Of some 77,000 clones in the sample, about 92% were seen once. CDR1 and CDR2 (germline): MNHNY, SVGAGI (reference sequence). This CDR3 region has 13 residues. V lost 2 bases and J 6 bases, leaving 9 bases between the germline ends. This sequence joins TRBV6-6 and TRBJ2-3; D not certain. The sequencing here drew on peripheral blood, taken after pregnancy. The sequence was obtained from a female donor in good health, enrolled as a control in a pregnancy study. For the CDR3, the DNA is TGTGCCAGCAGTTACACGACTGGGGATACGCAGTATTTT. This encodes CASSYTTGDTQYF.